This TCR beta chain was obtained from a study of blood T cell repertoires in COVID-19. Authors' analysis steps: It was from reference gene primer amplification that nucleated cell counts were estimated. Clones were sequenced by immunoSEQ multiplex PCR, and TCRdb holds only the in-frame ones, with some missing. That table is the source of V, J and clone size, and D and trimming were worked out from the DNA. The sample has about 160,000 clones, around 81% seen once; the top ten hold 10% to 15%. The CDR3 is 17 amino acids. Germline CDR1 SGHDT, CDR2 YYEEEE. V shed 3 bases and J 5 bases; nucleotides not matched to a gene: 6.

J is TRBJ2-2 and V is TRBV5-6; TRBD2 aligns across 14 bases. The sequence came from a man aged 65 to 85 who had recovered from COVID-19. The sequenced sample was peripheral blood. Here the CDR3 reads CASSWTSGRTRTGELFF. The CDR3 region has the DNA TGTGCCAGCAGCTGGACTAGCGGGAGGACGAGAACCGGGGAGCTGTTTTTT.